This T cell receptor (beta chain) derives from a study of T cells after somatic rescue of genetic block. The data were produced by immunoSEQ multiplex PCR, yet TCRdb's version contains in-frame clones alone and is incomplete. The table has 110,000 or so clones, 80% to 95% seen once; the top ten hold roughly 1.4%. Sequenced input: peripheral blood mononuclear cells (PBMCs). This TCR came from a woman aged 18-35 years.

The CDR3, as DNA: TGTGCCAGCAGCATGGGCATAACAGAAAAACTGTTTTTT. The encoded protein is CASSMGITEKLFF. This chain links TRBV5-5 with TRBJ1-4, with unresolved D. The CDR3 runs to 13 residues. Germline V gene lookup returns CDR1 SGHKS and CDR2 YYEKEE (reference sequence). V was pared by 4 bases and J by 8 bases, with 12 bases between.